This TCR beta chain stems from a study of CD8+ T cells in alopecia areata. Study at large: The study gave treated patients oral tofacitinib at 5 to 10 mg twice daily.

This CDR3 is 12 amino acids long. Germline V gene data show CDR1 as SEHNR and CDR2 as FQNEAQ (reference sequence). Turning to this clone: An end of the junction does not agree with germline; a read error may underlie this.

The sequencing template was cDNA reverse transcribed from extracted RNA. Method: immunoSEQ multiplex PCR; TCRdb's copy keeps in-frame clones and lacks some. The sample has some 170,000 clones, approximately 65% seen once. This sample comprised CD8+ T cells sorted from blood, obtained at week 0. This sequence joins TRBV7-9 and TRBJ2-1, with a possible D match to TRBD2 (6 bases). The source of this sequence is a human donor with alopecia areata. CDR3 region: CASSLALNEQFF. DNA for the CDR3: TGTGCCAGCAGCCTAGCGTTAAATGAGCAGTTCTTC.